The rows below give T cell receptor beta chains drawn from one sample of a study of CD8+ T cells in alopecia areata. Only in-frame clones appear in the TCRdb table, and some are missing; sequencing was by immunoSEQ multiplex PCR. The repertoire has a few hundred thousand clones, about three fifths of them found once; the top ten carry 0.75% to 0.95%. Source: CD4+ T cells sorted from blood, taken around week 54, from a patient treated with tofacitinib. These receptors all come from a human donor with alopecia areata. The CDR3 runs from the conserved cysteine through the conserved F or W. Each record gives: V gene, clone size, J gene, D gene, CDR3 protein, CDR3 DNA. A D gene is named only where the DNA matches it firmly. Clone size is given for some rows only: seen once, a few or many times, or a class if the clone is expanded.

v_gene: TRBV9
abundance: .
j_gene: TRBJ2-3
d_gene: .
CDR3aa: CASSAGSWGRTDTQYF
CDR3nt: TGTGCCAGCAGCGCTGGATCATGGGGAAGGACAGATACGCAGTATTTT

v_gene: TRBV30
abundance: .
j_gene: TRBJ2-7
d_gene: TRBD1
CDR3aa: CAWKRDRLTYEQYF
CDR3nt: TGTGCCTGGAAAAGGGACAGGCTAACCTACGAGCAGTACTTC

v_gene: TRBV20-1
abundance: .
j_gene: TRBJ2-5
d_gene: .
CDR3aa: CSGILVETQYF
CDR3nt: TGCAGTGGCATTCTAGTAGAGACCCAGTACTTC

v_gene: TRBV7-2
abundance: once
j_gene: TRBJ2-3
d_gene: .
CDR3aa: CASSLARTSTDTQYF
CDR3nt: TGTGCCAGCAGCTTAGCTAGGACTTCCACAGATACGCAGTATTTT

v_gene: TRBV29-1
abundance: .
j_gene: TRBJ2-5
d_gene: TRBD2
CDR3aa: CSVRLAGAPETQYF
CDR3nt: TGCAGCGTCAGACTAGCGGGGGCCCCGGAGACCCAGTACTTC

v_gene: TRBV25-1
abundance: many
j_gene: TRBJ1-3
d_gene: .
CDR3aa: CASSDYLTGGPSGNTIYF
CDR3nt: TGTGCCAGCAGTGACTATTTAACGGGGGGCCCTTCTGGAAACACCATATATTTT

v_gene: TRBV4-2
abundance: .
j_gene: TRBJ2-2
d_gene: .
CDR3aa: CASSQVTGELFF
CDR3nt: TGTGCCAGCAGCCAAGTCACCGGGGAGCTGTTTTTT

v_gene: TRBV29-1
abundance: .
j_gene: TRBJ2-3
d_gene: TRBD2
CDR3aa: CSVPPPSGGFTDTQYF
CDR3nt: TGCAGCGTTCCCCCCCCTAGCGGGGGGTTCACAGATACGCAGTATTTT

v_gene: TRBV30
abundance: .
j_gene: TRBJ2-7
d_gene: TRBD2
CDR3aa: CAGKERGYEQYF
CDR3nt: TGTGCCGGGAAGGAGCGGGGATACGAGCAGTACTTC

v_gene: TRBV5-1
abundance: .
j_gene: TRBJ2-1
d_gene: .
CDR3aa: CASSNGQGGSEQFF
CDR3nt: TGCGCCAGCAGCAATGGACAGGGAGGGAGTGAGCAGTTCTTC

v_gene: TRBV5-1
abundance: .
j_gene: TRBJ2-3
d_gene: .
CDR3aa: CASSLGPRGGDTQYF
CDR3nt: TGCGCCAGCAGCTTGGGGCCCAGGGGAGGAGATACGCAGTATTTT

v_gene: TRBV4-1
abundance: .
j_gene: TRBJ2-7
d_gene: .
CDR3aa: CASSQVFLGEQYF
CDR3nt: TGCGCCAGCAGCCAAGTTTTTCTTGGAGAGCAGTACTTC

v_gene: TRBV6-5
abundance: .
j_gene: TRBJ1-2
d_gene: .
CDR3aa: CASSYLSLDSAYGYTF
CDR3nt: TGTGCCAGCAGTTACTTGTCATTGGACAGCGCTTATGGCTACACCTTC

v_gene: TRBV27
abundance: .
j_gene: TRBJ2-7
d_gene: .
CDR3aa: CASSRDRAYEQYF
CDR3nt: TGTGCCAGCAGTCGAGACAGAGCCTACGAGCAGTACTTC

v_gene: TRBV7-7
abundance: .
j_gene: TRBJ2-3
d_gene: TRBD2
CDR3aa: CASSLERGADTQYF
CDR3nt: TGTGCTAGCAGCTTAGAGCGGGGGGCGGATACGCAGTATTTT

v_gene: TRBV6-5
abundance: .
j_gene: TRBJ1-5
d_gene: TRBD1
CDR3aa: CASSWTGANNQPQHF
CDR3nt: TGTGCCAGCAGCTGGACAGGGGCCAACAATCAGCCCCAGCATTTT

v_gene: TRBV5-1
abundance: .
j_gene: TRBJ2-7
d_gene: TRBD1
CDR3aa: CASSPRTGPGEQYF
CDR3nt: TGCGCCAGCAGCCCCCGGACAGGACCGGGGGAGCAGTACTTC

v_gene: TRBV11-2
abundance: few
j_gene: TRBJ2-1
d_gene: TRBD2
CDR3aa: CASSSRLAGGLGSYNEQFF
CDR3nt: TGTGCCAGCAGCTCCCGACTAGCGGGGGGGCTGGGCTCCTACAATGAGCAGTTCTTC

v_gene: TRBV6-5
abundance: .
j_gene: TRBJ1-2
d_gene: .
CDR3aa: CASRSIAYGYTF
CDR3nt: TGTGCCAGCAGATCGATTGCTTATGGCTACACCTTC

v_gene: TRBV9
abundance: .
j_gene: TRBJ2-6
d_gene: .
CDR3aa: CASSAPRDKANVLTF
CDR3nt: TGTGCCAGCAGTGCACCCCGGGACAAAGCCAACGTCCTGACTTTC

v_gene: TRBV11-2
abundance: .
j_gene: TRBJ1-2
d_gene: .
CDR3aa: CASSLGFSQYYGYTF
CDR3nt: TGTGCCAGCAGCTTAGGATTTTCACAATACTATGGCTACACCTTC

v_gene: TRBV6-5
abundance: .
j_gene: TRBJ1-1
d_gene: .
CDR3aa: CASSSNRNTEAFF
CDR3nt: TGTGCCAGCAGTTCGAACAGGAACACTGAAGCTTTCTTT

v_gene: TRBV5-1
abundance: .
j_gene: TRBJ2-1
d_gene: TRBD2
CDR3aa: CASSVTSGGAGDEQFF
CDR3nt: TGCGCCAGCAGCGTGACTAGCGGGGGGGCCGGAGATGAGCAGTTCTTC

v_gene: TRBV30
abundance: once
j_gene: TRBJ2-5
d_gene: .
CDR3aa: CAWSPRGETQYF
CDR3nt: TGTGCCTGGAGTCCTCGGGGAGAGACCCAGTACTTC

v_gene: TRBV6-5
abundance: .
j_gene: TRBJ1-1
d_gene: .
CDR3aa: CASRETGRENTEAFF
CDR3nt: TGTGCCAGCAGAGAAACAGGGAGGGAGAACACTGAAGCTTTCTTT

v_gene: TRBV7-9
abundance: .
j_gene: TRBJ1-2
d_gene: TRBD1
CDR3aa: CASSHPGQGYGYTF
CDR3nt: TGTGCCAGCAGCCACCCCGGACAGGGCTATGGCTACACCTTC

v_gene: TRBV11-2
abundance: once
j_gene: TRBJ1-1
d_gene: TRBD1
CDR3aa: CASSSITGTAFNTEAFF
CDR3nt: TGTGCCAGCAGCTCAATTACCGGGACAGCCTTTAACACTGAAGCTTTCTTT

v_gene: TRBV5-6
abundance: .
j_gene: TRBJ2-1
d_gene: .
CDR3aa: CASSGGSGTYNEQFF
CDR3nt: TGTGCCAGCAGCGGAGGCAGTGGGACCTACAATGAGCAGTTCTTC

v_gene: TRBV9
abundance: .
j_gene: TRBJ1-2
d_gene: .
CDR3aa: CASSSQVNYGYTF
CDR3nt: TGTGCCAGCAGCTCACAGGTTAACTATGGCTACACCTTC

v_gene: TRBV6-5
abundance: few
j_gene: TRBJ2-7
d_gene: .
CDR3aa: CASSSQSYEQYF
CDR3nt: TGTGCCAGCAGTTCCCAATCCTACGAGCAGTACTTC

v_gene: TRBV11-2
abundance: .
j_gene: TRBJ2-1
d_gene: TRBD2
CDR3aa: CASSSSLGGYNEQFF
CDR3nt: TGTGCCAGCAGCTCCTCACTGGGAGGGTACAATGAGCAGTTCTTC

v_gene: TRBV9
abundance: .
j_gene: TRBJ2-7
d_gene: TRBD1
CDR3aa: CASSVGGQGLSYEQYF
CDR3nt: TGTGCCAGCAGCGTAGGTGGACAGGGGCTCAGCTACGAGCAGTACTTC

v_gene: TRBV30
abundance: .
j_gene: TRBJ1-4
d_gene: .
CDR3aa: CAWRSGGGEKLFF
CDR3nt: TGTGCCTGGAGGTCGGGGGGCGGCGAAAAACTGTTTTTT

v_gene: TRBV7-6
abundance: few
j_gene: TRBJ1-5
d_gene: .
CDR3aa: CASSLYQAGQPQHF
CDR3nt: TGTGCCAGCAGCTTATACCAGGCGGGTCAGCCCCAGCATTTT

v_gene: TRBV11-2
abundance: .
j_gene: TRBJ1-2
d_gene: TRBD1
CDR3aa: CASSHTGGYGYTF
CDR3nt: TGTGCCAGCAGCCACACAGGGGGCTATGGCTACACCTTC

v_gene: TRBV6-6
abundance: .
j_gene: TRBJ1-2
d_gene: TRBD1
CDR3aa: CASSRSTGGYTF
CDR3nt: TGTGCCAGCAGTCGATCGACAGGGGGCTACACCTTC

v_gene: TRBV4-2
abundance: .
j_gene: TRBJ2-1
d_gene: .
CDR3aa: CASSQARGAINEQFF
CDR3nt: TGTGCCAGCAGCCAGGCACGCGGGGCAATAAATGAGCAGTTCTTC

v_gene: TRBV30
abundance: .
j_gene: TRBJ1-5
d_gene: .
CDR3aa: CAWSDGSQPQHF
CDR3nt: TGTGCCTGGAGTGACGGGTCTCAGCCCCAGCATTTT